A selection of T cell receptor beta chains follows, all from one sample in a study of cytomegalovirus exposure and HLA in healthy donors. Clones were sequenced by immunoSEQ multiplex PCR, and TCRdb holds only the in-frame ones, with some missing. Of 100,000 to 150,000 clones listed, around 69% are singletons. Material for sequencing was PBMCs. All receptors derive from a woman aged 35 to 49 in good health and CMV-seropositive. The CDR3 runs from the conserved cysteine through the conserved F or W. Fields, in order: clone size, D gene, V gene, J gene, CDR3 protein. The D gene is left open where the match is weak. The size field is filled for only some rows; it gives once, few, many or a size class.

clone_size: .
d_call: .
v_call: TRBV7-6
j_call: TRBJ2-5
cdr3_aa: CASSLGGQGETQYF

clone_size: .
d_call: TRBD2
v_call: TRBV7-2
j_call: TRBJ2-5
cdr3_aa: CASSLAGPGGLGETQYF

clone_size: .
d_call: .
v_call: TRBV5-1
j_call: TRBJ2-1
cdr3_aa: CASSRLTSSYNEQFF

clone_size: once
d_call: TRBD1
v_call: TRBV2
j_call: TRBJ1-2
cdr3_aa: CASSSTGGGNYGYTF

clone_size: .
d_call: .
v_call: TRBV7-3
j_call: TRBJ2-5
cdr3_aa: CASSLDPGETQYF

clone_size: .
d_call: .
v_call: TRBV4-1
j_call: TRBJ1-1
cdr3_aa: CASSQNQGMAEAFF

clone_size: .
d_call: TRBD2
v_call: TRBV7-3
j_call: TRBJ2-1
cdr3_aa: CASSLMPSGGQEFF

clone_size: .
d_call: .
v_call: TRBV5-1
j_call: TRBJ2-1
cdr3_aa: CASATGLGNEQFF

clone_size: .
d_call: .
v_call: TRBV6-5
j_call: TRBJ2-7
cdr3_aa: CASSPGSYEQYF

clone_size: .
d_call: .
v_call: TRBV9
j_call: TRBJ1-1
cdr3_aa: CASSVEWAMNTEAFF

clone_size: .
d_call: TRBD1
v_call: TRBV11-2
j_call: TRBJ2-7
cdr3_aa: CASSLAWTGGSYEQYF

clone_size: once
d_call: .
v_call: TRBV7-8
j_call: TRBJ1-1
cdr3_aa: CASSLYRETEAFF

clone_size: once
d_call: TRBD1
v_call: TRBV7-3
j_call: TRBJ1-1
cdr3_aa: CASSLRQGRGTEAFF

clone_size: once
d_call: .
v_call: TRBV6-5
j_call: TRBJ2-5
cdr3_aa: CASSFGRTDGETQYF

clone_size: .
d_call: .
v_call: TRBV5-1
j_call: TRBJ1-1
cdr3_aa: CASSLDRVWAEAFF

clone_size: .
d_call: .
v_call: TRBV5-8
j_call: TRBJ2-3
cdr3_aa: CASSPRERVGTDTQYF

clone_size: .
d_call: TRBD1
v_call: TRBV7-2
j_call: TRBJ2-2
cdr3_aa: CASSSDRVTGELFF

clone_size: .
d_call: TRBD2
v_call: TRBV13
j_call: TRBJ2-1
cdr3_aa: CASSTSTSGLLDEQFF

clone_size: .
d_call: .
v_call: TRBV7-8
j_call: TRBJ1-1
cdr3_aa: CASSLGPAGSTEAFF

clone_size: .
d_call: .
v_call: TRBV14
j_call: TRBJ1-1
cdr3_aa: CASSQDRQWNTEAFF

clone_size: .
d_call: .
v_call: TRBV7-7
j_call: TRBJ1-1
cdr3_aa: CASSFSSGTEAFF

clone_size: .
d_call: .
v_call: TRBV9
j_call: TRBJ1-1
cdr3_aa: CASSVVGSNTEAFF

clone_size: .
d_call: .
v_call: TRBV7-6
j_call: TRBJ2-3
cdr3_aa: CASSPGVSSTDTQYF

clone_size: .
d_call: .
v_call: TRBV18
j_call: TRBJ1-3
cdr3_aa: CASSPPNSGNTIYF

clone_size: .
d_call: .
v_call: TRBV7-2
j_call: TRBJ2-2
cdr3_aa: CASSIGHNGELFF

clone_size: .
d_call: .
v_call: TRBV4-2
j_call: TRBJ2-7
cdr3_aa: CASSHAPGGRGSSYEQYF

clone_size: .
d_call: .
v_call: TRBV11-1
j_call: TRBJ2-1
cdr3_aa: CASMAGLDNEQFF

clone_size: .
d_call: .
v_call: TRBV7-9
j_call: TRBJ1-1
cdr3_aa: CASSLVAARAEAFF

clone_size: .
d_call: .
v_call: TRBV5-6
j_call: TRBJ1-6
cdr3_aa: CASSLPGYDSPLHF

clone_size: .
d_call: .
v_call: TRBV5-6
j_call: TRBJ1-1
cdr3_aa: CASISEGGNTEAFF

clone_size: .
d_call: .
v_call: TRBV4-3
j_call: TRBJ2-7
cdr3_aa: CASSQVRGSYEQYF

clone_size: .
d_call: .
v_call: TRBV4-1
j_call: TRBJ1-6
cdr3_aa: CASSPSGTYNSPLHF

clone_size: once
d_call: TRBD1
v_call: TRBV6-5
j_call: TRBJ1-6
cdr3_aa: CASSYGGTGGSPLHF

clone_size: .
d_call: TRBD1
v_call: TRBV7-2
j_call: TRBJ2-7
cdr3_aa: CASRDDRGTYEQYF

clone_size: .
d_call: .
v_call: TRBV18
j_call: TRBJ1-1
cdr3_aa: CASSPLPPVGANEAFF

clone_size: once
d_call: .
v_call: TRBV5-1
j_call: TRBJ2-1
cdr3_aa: CASSPTSSYNEQFF

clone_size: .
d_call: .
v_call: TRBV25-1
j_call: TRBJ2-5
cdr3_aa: CASSEYRGAETQYF

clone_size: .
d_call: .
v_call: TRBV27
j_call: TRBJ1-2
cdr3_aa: CASSFRGVDGYTF

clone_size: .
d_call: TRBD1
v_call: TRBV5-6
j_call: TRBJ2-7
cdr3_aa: CASSFPTGLEQYF

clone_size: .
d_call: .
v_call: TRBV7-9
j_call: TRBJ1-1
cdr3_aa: CASSIGTSNTEAFF

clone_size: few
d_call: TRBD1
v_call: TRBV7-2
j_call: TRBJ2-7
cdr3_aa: CASSRNRGEQYF

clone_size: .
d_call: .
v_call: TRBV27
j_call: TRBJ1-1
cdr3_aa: CASSPRRNLEAFF

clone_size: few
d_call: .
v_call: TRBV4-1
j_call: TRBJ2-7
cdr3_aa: CASSQDPRGDEQYF

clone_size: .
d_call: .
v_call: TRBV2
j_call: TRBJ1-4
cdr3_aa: CASTQLRAEKLFF

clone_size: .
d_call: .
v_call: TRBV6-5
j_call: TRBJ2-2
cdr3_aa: CASSASGELFF

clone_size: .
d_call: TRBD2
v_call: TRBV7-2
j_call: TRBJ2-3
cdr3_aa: CASSLSLAASTDTQYF